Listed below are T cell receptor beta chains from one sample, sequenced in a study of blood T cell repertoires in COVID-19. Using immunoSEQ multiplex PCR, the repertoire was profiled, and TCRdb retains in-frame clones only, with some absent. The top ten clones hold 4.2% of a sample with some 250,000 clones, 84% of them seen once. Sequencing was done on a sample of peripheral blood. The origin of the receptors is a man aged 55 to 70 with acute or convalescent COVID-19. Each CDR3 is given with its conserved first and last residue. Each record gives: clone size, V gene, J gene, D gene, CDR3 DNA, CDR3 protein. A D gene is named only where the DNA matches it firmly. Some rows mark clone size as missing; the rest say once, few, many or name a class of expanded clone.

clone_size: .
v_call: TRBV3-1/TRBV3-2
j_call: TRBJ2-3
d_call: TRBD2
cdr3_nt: TGTGCCAGCAGCCAAGGCGGGAGGCCCACAGATACGCAGTATTTT
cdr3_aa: CASSQGGRPTDTQYF

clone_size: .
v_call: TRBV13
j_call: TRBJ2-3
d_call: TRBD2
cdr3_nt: TGTGCCAGCAGCTTAGGTATTCTAGCGGGCATAGAGGTAGATACGCAGTATTTT
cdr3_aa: CASSLGILAGIEVDTQYF

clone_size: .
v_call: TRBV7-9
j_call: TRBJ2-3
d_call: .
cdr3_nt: TGTGCCAGCAGCTTAGCGCTGGGGCCCGATACGCAGTATTTT
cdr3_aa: CASSLALGPDTQYF

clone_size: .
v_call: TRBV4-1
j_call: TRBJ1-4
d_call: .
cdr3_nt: TGCGCCAGCAGCCAAGCATCAACAACTAATGAAAAACTGTTTTTT
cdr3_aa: CASSQASTTNEKLFF

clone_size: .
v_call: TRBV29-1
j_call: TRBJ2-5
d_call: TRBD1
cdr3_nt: TGCAGCGTCGAGACAGGGTTTAGGCAGACCCAGTACTTC
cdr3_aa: CSVETGFRQTQYF

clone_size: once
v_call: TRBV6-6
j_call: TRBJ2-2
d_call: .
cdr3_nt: TGTGCCAGCAGTGCGGTAGGGGCGGACACCGGGGAGCTGTTTTTT
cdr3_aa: CASSAVGADTGELFF

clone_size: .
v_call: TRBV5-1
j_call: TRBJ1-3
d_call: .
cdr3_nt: TGCGCCAGCAGCCCCGCGGTGGGGAGCTCTGGAAACACCATATATTTT
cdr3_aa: CASSPAVGSSGNTIYF

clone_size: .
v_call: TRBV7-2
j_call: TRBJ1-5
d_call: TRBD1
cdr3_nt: TGTGCCAGCAGCTCCGACAGGGAACAGCCCCAGCATTTT
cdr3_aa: CASSSDREQPQHF

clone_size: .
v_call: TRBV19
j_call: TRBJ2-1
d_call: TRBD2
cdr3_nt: TGTGCCAGTAGACTAGCGGCATCCTACAATGAGCAGTTCTTC
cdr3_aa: CASRLAASYNEQFF

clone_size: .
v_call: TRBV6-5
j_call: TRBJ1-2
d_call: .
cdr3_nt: TGTGCCAGCAGTTGGGCCAGGGTTGGGTATGGCTACACCTTC
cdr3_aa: CASSWARVGYGYTF

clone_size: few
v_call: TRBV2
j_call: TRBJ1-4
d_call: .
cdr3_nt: TGTGCCAGCAGTGCGGGCAGGGCGGCTAATGAAAAACTGTTTTTT
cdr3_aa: CASSAGRAANEKLFF

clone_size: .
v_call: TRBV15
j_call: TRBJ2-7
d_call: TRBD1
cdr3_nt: TGTGCCACCAGCAGTCACAGGGGCGAGCAGTACTTC
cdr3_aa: CATSSHRGEQYF

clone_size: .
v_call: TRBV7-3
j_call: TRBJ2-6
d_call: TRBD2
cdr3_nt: TGTGCCAGCAGCTTAAGACAGGTCCCGGGACTAGACCCTGGGGCCAACGTCCTGACTTTC
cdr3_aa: CASSLRQVPGLDPGANVLTF

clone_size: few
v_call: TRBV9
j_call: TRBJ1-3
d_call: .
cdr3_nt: TGTGCCAGCAGCTCCCGAGCCCTCTCTGGAAACACCATATATTTT
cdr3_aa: CASSSRALSGNTIYF

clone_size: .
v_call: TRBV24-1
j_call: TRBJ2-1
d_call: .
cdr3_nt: TGTGCCACCAGTGATGGAGGGGGCTTCTACAATGAGCAGTTCTTC
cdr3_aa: CATSDGGGFYNEQFF

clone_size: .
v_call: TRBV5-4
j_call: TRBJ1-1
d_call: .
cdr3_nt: TGTGCCAGCAGCACACAAGGACAACAGGGCACTGAAGCTTTCTTT
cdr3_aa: CASSTQGQQGTEAFF

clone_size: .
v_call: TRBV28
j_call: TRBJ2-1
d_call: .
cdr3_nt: TGTGCCAGCAGTCCCGCCCGGCAGGGGCCGTCTCAGTTCTTC
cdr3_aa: CASSPARQGPSQFF

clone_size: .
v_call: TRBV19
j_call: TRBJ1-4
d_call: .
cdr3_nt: TGTGCCAGTAGTATGGGGACCGGGACTACTAATGAAAAACTGTTTTTT
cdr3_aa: CASSMGTGTTNEKLFF

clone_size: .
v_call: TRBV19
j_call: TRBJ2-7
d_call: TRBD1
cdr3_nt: TGTGCCAGTAGTATCGTACCGGGACAGGGATCCTACGAGCAGTACTTC
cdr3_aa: CASSIVPGQGSYEQYF

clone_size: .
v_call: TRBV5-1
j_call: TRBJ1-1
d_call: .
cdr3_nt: TGCGCCAGCAGCCCTACAGGGCGGAACACTGAAGCTTTCTTT
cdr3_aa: CASSPTGRNTEAFF